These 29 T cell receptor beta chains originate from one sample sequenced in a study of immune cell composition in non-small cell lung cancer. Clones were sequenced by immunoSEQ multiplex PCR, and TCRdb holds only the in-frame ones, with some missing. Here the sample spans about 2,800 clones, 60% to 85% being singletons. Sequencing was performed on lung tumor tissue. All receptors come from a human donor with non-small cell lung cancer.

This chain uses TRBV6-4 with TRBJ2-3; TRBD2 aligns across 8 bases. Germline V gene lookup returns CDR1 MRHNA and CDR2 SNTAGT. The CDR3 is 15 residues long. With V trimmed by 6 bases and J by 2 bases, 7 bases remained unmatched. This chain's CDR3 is CASSQGREVTDTQYF. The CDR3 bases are TGTGCCAGCAGCCAGGGGCGGGAGGTCACAGATACGCAGTATTTT.

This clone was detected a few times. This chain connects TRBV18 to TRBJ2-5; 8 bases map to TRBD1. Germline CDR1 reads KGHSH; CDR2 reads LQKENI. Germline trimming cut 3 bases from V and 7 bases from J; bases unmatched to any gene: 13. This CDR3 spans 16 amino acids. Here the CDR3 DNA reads TGTGCCAGCTCACCCGGGCTCGGACAGGGAGTAGGGACCCAGTACTTC. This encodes CASSPGLGQGVGTQYF.

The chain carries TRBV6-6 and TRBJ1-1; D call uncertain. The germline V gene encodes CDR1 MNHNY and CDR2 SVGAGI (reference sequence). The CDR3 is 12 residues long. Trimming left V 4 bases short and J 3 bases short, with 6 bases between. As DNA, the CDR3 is TGTGCCAGCAGTTTATCAGACACTGAAGCTTTCTTT. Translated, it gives CASSLSDTEAFF.

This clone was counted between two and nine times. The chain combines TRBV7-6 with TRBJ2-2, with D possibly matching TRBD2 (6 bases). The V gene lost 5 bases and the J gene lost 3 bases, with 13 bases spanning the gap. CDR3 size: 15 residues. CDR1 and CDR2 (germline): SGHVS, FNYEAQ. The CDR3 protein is CASSATGTHTGELFF. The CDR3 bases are TGTGCCAGCAGCGCTACCGGGACTCACACCGGGGAGCTGTTTTTT.

In DNA, the CDR3 is TGTGCCAGCAGCTTAGCTTTAGCCGGCGGCTACACCTTC. As protein: CASSLALAGGYTF. The V call is TRBV7-9, the J call TRBJ1-2; D call uncertain. Trimming left V 0 bases short and J 8 bases short, with 10 bases between. The CDR3 sequence is 13 residues long. Per germline, CDR1 SEHNR and CDR2 FQNEAQ (reference sequence).

The CDR3 sequence: CASSPLSGRGRTGELFF. DNA of the CDR3: TGTGCCAGCAGCCCCCTTAGCGGGAGGGGGAGGACCGGGGAGCTGTTTTTT. This chain joins TRBV11-3 and TRBJ2-2; the match to TRBD2 covers 11 bases. Germline values: CDR1 SGHNT, CDR2 YENEEA. The length of the CDR3 is 17 residues. V was pared by 5 bases and J by 5 bases, with 10 bases of the junction left unmatched.

The CDR3 DNA sequence: TGTGCCAGCAGTGAAAGCACAGCGGGAGGGCTGTTCTTC. Protein product: CASSESTAGGLFF. The chain employs TRBV2 and TRBJ2-1; 10 nucleotides line up with TRBD2. V shed 2 bases and J 15 bases; nucleotides not matched to a gene: 7. Germline CDR1 is SNHLY and CDR2 is FYNNEI. This CDR3 region has 13 residues.

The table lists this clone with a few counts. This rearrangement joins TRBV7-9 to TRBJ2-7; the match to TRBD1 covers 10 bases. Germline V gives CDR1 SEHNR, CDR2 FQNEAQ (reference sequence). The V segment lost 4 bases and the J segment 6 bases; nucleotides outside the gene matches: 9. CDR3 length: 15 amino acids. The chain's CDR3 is CASSSTGTGVFEQYF. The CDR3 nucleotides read TGTGCCAGCAGCTCAACCGGGACAGGGGTCTTCGAGCAGTACTTC.

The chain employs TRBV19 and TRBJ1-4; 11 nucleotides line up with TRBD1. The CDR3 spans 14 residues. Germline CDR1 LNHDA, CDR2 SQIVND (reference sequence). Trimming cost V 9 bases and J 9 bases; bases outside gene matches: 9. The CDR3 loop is CARDRDRGLKKLFF. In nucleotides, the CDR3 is TGTGCCAGGGACCGGGACAGGGGGTTGAAAAAACTGTTTTTT.

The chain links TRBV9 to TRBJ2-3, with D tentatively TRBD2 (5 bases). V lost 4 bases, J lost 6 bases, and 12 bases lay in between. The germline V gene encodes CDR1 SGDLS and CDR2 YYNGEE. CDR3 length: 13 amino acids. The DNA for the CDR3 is TGTGCCAGCAGCAGATCCTTAGCGGATACGCAGTATTTT. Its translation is CASSRSLADTQYF.

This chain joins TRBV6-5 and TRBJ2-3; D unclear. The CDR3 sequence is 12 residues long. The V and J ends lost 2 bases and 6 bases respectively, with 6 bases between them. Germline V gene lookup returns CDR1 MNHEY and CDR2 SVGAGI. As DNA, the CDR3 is TGTGCCAGCAGTTACCGTGAGGATACGCAGTATTTT. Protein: CASSYREDTQYF.

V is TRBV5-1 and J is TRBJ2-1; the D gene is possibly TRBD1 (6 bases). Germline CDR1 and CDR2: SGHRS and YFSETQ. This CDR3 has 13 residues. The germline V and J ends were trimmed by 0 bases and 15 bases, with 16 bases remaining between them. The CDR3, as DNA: TGCGCCAGCAGCTTGGAGATTACAGGGTTGTGGTTCTTC. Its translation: CASSLEITGLWFF.

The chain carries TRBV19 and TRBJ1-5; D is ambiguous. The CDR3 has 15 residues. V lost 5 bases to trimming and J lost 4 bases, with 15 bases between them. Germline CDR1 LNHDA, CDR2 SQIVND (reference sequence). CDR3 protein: CASSGAARWNQPQHF. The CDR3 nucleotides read TGTGCCAGTAGTGGAGCGGCGCGGTGGAATCAGCCCCAGCATTTT.

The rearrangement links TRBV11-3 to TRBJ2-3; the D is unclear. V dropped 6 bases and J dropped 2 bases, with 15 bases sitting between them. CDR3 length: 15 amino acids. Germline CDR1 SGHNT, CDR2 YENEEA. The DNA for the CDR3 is TGTGCCAGCAGACCGTACGGCGGCCTCACAGATACGCAGTATTTT. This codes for CASRPYGGLTDTQYF.

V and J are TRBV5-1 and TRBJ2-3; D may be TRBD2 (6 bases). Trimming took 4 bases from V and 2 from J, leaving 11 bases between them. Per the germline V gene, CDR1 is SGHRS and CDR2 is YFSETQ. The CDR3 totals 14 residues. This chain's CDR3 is CASSAGRPTDTQYF. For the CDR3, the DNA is TGCGCCAGCAGCGCGGGACGGCCCACAGATACGCAGTATTTT.

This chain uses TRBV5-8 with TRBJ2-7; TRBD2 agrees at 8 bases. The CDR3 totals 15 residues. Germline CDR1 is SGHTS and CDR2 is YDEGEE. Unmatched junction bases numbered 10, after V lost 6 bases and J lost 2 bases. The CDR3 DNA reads TGTGCCAGCACCAGAGGTGCGGGAGGTACCTACGAGCAGTACTTC. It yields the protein CASTRGAGGTYEQYF.

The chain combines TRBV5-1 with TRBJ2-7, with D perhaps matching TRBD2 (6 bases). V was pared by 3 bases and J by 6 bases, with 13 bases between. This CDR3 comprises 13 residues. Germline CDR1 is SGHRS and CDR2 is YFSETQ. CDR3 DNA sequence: TGCGCCAGCAGCTGGGCGGGGATCGGCGAGCAGTACTTC. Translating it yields CASSWAGIGEQYF.

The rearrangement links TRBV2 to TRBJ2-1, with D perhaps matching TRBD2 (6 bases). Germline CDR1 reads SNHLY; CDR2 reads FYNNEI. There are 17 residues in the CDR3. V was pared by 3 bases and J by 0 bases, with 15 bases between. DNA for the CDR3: TGTGCCAGCAGTGACTCCCGGGACTTTAGCTCCTACAATGAGCAGTTCTTC. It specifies CASSDSRDFSSYNEQFF.

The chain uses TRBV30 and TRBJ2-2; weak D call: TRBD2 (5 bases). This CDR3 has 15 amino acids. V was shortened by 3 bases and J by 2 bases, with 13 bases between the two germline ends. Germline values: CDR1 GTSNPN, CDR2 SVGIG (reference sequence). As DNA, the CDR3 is TGTGCCTGGAGCGAAGGAGGTCCAAACACCGGGGAGCTGTTTTTT. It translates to CAWSEGGPNTGELFF.

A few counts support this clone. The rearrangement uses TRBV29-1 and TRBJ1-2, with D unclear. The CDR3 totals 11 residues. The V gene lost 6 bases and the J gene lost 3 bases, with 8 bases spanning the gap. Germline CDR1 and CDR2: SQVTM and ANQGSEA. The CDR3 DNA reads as TGCAGCGTCCCCCCGGACTATGGCTACACCTTC. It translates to CSVPPDYGYTF.

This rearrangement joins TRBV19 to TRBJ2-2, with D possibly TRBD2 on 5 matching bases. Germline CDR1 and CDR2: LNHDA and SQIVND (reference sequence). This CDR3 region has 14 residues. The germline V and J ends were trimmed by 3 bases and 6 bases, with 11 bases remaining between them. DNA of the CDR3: TGTGCCAGTAGTATGGGCGGGCGCTCCGGGGAGCTGTTTTTT. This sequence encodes CASSMGGRSGELFF.

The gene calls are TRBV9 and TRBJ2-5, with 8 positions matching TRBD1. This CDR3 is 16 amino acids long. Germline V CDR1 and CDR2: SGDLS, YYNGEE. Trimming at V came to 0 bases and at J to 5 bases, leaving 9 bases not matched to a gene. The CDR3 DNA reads TGTGCCAGCAGCGTAGCCTTTGGACAGGGTGGGGAGACCCAGTACTTC. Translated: CASSVAFGQGGETQYF.

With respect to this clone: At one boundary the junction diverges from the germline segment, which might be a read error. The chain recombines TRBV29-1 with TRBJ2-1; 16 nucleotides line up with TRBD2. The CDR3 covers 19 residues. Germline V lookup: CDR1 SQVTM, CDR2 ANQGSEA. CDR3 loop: CSVEVPGLAGGSLFNEQFF. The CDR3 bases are TGCAGCGTGGAAGTCCCGGGACTAGCGGGAGGGTCCCTCTTCAATGAGCAGTTCTTC.

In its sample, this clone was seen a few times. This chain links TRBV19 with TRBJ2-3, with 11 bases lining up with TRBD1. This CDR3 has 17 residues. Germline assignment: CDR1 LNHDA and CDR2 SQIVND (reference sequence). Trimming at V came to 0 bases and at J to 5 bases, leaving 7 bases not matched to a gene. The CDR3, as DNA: TGTGCCAGTAGTATAGATAGGGGACAGGGGGAAGGAGATACGCAGTATTTT. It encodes CASSIDRGQGEGDTQYF.

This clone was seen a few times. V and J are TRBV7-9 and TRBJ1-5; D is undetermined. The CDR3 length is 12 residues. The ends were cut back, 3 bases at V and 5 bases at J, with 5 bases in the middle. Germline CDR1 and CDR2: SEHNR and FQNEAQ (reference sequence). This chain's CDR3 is CASSFPDQPQHF. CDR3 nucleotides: TGTGCCAGCAGCTTTCCAGATCAGCCCCAGCATTTT.

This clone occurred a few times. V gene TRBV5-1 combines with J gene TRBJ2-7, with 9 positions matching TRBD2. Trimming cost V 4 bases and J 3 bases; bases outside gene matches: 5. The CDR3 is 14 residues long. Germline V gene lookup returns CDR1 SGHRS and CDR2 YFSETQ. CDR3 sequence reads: CASSLGLALYEQYF. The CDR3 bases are TGCGCCAGCAGCCTGGGACTAGCTCTCTACGAGCAGTACTTC.

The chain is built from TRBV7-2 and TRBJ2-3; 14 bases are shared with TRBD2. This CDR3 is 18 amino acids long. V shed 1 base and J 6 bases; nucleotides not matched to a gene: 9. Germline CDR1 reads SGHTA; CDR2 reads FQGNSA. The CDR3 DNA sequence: TGTGCCAGCAGCTTAGGTACGAGGGGACTAGCGGGAGTCGATACGCAGTATTTT. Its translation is CASSLGTRGLAGVDTQYF.

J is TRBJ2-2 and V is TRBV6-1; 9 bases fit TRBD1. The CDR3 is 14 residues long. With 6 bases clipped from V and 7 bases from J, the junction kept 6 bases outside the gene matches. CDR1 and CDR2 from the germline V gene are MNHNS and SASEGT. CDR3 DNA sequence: TGTGCCAGCAGCCCAACGACAGGGGGCGGGGAGCTGTTTTTT. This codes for CASSPTTGGGELFF.

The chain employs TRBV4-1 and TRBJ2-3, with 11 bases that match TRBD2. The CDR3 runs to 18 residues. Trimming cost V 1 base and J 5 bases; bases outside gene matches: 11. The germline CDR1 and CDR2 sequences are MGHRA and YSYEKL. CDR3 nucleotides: TGCGCCAGCAGCCAAGGTTCGAGCACTAGCGGGAGAGGAGATACGCAGTATTTT. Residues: CASSQGSSTSGRGDTQYF.